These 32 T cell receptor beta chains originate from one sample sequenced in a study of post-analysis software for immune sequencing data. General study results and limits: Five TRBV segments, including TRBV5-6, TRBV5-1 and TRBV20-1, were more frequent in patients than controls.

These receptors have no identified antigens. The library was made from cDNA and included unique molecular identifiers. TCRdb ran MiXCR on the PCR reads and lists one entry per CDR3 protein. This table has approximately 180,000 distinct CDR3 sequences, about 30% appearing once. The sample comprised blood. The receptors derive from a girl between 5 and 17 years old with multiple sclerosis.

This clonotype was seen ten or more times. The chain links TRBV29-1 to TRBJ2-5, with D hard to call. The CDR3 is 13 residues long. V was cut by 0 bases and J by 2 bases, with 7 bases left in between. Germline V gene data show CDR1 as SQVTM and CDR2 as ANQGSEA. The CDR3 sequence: CSVEDGWQETQYF. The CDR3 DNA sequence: TGCAGCGTTGAAGACGGTTGGCAAGAGACCCAGTACTTC.

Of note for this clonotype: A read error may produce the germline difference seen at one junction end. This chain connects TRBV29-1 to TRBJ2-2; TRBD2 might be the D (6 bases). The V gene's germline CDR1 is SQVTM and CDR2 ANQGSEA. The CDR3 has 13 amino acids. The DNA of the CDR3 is TGCAGCGTCGCGCGATCTAGATTCGGGGGGCTGTTTTTT. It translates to CSVARSRFGGLFF.

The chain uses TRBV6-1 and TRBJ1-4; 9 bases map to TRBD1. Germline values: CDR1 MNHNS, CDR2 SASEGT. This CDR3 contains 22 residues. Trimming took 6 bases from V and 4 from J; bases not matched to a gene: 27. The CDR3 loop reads CASSHGFWDRADRTLFNEKLFF. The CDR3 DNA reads TGTGCCAGCAGCCATGGCTTTTGGGACAGGGCAGACCGCACACTCTTTAATGAAAAACTGTTTTTT.

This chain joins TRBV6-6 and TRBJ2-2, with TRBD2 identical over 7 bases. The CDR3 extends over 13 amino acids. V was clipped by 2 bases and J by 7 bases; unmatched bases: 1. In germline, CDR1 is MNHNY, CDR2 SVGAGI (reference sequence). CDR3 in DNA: TGTGCCAGCAGTTACGGGAGGGACGGGGAGCTGTTTTTT. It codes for CASSYGRDGELFF.

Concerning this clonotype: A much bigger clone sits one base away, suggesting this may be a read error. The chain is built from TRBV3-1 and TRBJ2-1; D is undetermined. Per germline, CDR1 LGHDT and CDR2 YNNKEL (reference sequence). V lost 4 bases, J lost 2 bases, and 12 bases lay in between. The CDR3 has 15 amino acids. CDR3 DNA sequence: TGTGCCAGCAGCCGAGCACCCTCGGCCTACAATGAGCAGTTCTTC. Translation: CASSRAPSAYNEQFF.

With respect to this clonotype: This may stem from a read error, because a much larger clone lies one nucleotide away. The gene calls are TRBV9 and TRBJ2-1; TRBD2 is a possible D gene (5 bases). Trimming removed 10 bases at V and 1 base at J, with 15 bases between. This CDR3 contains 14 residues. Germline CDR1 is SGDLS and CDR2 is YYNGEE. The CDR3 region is CACGRTGSYNEQFF. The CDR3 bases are TGTGCCTGCGGAAGGACTGGTTCCTACAATGAGCAGTTCTTC.

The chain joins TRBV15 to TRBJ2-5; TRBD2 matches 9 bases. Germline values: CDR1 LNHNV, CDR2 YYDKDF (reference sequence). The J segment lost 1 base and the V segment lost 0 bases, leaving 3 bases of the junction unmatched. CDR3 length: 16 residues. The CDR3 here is CATSRDLAGTQETQYF. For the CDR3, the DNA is TGTGCCACCAGCAGAGATCTAGCGGGAACCCAAGAGACCCAGTACTTC.

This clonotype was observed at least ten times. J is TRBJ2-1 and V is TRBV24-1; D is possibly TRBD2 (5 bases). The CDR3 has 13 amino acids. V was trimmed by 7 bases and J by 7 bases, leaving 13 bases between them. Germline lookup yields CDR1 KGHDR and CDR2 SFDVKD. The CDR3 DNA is TGTGCCACCAGGGACTCTGCCCTAAATGAGCAGTTCTTC. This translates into CATRDSALNEQFF.

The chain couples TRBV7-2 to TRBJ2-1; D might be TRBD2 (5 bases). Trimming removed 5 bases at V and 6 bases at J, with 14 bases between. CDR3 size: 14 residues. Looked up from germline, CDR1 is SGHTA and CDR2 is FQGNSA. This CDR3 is CASSPGPSSNEQFF. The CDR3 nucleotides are TGTGCCAGCAGCCCCGGGCCTAGCAGCAATGAGCAGTTCTTC.

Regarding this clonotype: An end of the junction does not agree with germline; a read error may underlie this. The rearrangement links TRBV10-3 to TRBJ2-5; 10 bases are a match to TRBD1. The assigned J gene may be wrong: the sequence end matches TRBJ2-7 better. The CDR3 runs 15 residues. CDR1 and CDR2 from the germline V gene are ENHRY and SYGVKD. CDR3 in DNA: TGTGCCATCATTGAGGACAGGGGGGGACCCTACGAGCAGTACTTC. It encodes CAIIEDRGGPYEQYF.

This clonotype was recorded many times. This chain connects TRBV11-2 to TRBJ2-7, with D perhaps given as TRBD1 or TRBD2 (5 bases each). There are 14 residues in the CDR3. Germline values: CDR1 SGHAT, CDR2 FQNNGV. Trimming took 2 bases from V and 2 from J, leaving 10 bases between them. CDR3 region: CASSLWDLPYEQYF. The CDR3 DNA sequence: TGTGCCAGCAGCTTATGGGACCTTCCCTACGAGCAGTACTTC.

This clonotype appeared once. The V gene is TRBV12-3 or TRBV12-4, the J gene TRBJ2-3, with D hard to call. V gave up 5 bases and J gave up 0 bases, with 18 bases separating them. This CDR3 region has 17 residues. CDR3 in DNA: TGTGCCAGCAGTGATTTACGTCTGGCAGGAAGCACAGATACGCAGTATTTT. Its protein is CASSDLRLAGSTDTQYF.

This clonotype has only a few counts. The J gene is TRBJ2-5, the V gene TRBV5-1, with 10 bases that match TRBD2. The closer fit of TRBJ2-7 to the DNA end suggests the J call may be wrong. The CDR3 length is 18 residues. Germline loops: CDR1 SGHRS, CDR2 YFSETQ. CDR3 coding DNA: TGCGCCAGCAGCCCCCAAACCGGGACTAGCGAGGTGAACTACGAGCAGTACTTC. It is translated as CASSPQTGTSEVNYEQYF.

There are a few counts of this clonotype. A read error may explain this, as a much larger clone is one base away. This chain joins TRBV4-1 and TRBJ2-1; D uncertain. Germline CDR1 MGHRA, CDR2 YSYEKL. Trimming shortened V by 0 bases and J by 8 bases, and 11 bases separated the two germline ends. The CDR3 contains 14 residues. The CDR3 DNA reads TGCGCCAGCAGCCAAGATCGTGGGGTGCATGAGCAGTTCTTC. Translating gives CASSQDRGVHEQFF.

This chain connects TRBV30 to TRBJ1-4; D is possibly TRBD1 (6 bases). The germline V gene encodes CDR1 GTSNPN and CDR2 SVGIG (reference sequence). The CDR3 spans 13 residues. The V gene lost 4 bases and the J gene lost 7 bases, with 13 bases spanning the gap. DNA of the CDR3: TGTGCCTGGAACAGGGCAAGAGGTGAAAAACTGTTTTTT. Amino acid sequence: CAWNRARGEKLFF. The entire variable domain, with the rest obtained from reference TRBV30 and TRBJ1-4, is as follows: SQTIHQWPATLVQPVGSPLSLECTVEGTSNPNLYWYRQAAGRGLQLLFYSVGIGQISSEVPQNLSASRPQDRQFILSSKKLLLSDSGFYLCAWNRARGEKLFFGSGTQLSVL.

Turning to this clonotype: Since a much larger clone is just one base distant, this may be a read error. The CDR3 DNA sequence: TGCAGTGCTATTCCGGGGGAGCCAAGTCAAGAGACCCAGTACTTC. Its protein is CSAIPGEPSQETQYF. The chain carries TRBV20-1 and TRBJ2-5; D perhaps matches TRBD2 (6 bases). Germline loops: CDR1 DFQATT, CDR2 SNEGSKA (reference sequence). Trimming cost V 4 bases and J 2 bases, with 17 bases left between them. This CDR3 contains 15 residues.

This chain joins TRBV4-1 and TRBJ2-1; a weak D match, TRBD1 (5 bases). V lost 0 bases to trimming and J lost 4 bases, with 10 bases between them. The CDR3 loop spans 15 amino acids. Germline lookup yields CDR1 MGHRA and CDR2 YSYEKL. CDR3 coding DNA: TGCGCCAGCAGCCAAGATCCGACAGTTTACAATGAGCAGTTCTTC. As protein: CASSQDPTVYNEQFF.

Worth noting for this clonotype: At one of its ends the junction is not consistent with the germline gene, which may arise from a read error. CDR3 region: CATTAGGGTGGLFF. The CDR3, as DNA: TGTGCCACCACAGCGGGAGGAGGTACCGGGGGGCTGTTTTTT. The chain couples TRBV10-3 to TRBJ2-2, with 9 bases identical to TRBD2. The CDR3 sequence is 14 residues long. Germline CDR1 and CDR2: ENHRY and SYGVKD.

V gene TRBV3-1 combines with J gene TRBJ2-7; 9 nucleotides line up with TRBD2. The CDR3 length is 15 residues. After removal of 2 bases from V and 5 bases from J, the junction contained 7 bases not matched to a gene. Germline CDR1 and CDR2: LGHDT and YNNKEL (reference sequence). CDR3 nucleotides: TGTGCCAGCAGCCAAATCTCAGCGGGAGGCAACGAGCAGTACTTC. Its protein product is CASSQISAGGNEQYF.

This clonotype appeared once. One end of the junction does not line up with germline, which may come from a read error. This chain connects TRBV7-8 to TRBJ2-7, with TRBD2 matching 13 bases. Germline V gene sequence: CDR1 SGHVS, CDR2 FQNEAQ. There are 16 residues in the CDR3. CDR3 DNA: TGTGCCAGCATCGTGGCGGGACTAGCGGGGACCTACGAGCTGTACTTC. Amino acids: CASIVAGLAGTYELYF.

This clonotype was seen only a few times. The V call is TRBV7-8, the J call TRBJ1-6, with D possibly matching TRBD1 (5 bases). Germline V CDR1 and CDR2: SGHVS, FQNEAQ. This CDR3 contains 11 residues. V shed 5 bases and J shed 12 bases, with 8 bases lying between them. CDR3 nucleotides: TGTGCCAGCAGCCTTCAGGGACCCCTCCACTTT. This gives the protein CASSLQGPLHF.

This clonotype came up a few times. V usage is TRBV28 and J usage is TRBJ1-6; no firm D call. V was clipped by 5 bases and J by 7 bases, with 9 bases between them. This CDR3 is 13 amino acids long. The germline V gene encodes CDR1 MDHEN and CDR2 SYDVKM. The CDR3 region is CASSVSGNSPLHF. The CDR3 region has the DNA TGTGCCAGCAGTGTGTCGGGGAATTCACCCCTCCACTTT.

The CDR3, as DNA: TGTGCCAGCAGCCCCCCAGCGGGAGGACTCTACAATGAGCAGTTCTTC. Translating it yields CASSPPAGGLYNEQFF. The rearrangement links TRBV3-1 to TRBJ2-1, with 9 bases identical to TRBD2. Looked up from germline, CDR1 is LGHDT and CDR2 is YNNKEL (reference sequence). The ends lost 4 bases at V and 3 bases at J; junction bases unmatched: 7. There are 16 residues in the CDR3.

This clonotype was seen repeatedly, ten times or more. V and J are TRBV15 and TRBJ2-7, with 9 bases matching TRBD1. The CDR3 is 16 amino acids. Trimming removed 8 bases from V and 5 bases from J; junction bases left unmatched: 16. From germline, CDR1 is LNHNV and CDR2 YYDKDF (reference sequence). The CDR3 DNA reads TGTGCCACCGGCAAGAGAACCGGGACAGGGAGGAACGAGCAGTACTTC. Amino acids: CATGKRTGTGRNEQYF.

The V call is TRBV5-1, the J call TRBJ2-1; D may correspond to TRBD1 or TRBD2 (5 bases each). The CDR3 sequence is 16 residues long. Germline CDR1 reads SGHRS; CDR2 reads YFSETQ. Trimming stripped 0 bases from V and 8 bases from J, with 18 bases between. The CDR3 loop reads CASSLADTGRYDEQFF. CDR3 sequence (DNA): TGCGCCAGCAGCTTGGCGGACACGGGAAGGTACGATGAGCAGTTCTTC.

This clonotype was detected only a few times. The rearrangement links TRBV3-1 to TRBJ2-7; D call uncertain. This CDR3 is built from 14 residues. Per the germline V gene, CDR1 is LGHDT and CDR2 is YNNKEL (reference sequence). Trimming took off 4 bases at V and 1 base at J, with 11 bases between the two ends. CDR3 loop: CASSRSYTSYEQYF. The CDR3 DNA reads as TGTGCCAGCAGCCGATCATATACGTCCTACGAGCAGTACTTC.

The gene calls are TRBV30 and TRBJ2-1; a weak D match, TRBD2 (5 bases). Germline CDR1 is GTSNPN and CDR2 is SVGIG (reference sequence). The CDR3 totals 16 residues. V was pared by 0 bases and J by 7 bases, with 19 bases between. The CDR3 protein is CAWSVRWWSGINEQFF. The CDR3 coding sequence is TGTGCCTGGAGTGTACGGTGGTGGTCGGGGATAAATGAGCAGTTCTTC. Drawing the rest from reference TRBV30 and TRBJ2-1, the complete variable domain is SQTIHQWPATLVQPVGSPLSLECTVEGTSNPNLYWYRQAAGRGLQLLFYSVGIGQISSEVPQNLSASRPQDRQFILSSKKLLLSDSGFYLCAWSVRWWSGINEQFFGPGTRLTVL.

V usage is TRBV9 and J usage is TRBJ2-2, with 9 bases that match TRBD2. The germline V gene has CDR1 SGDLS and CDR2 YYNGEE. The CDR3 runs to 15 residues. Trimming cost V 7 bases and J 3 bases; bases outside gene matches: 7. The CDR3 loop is CASALTSGYTGELFF. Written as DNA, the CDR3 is TGTGCCAGCGCCCTGACTAGCGGTTACACCGGGGAGCTGTTTTTT.

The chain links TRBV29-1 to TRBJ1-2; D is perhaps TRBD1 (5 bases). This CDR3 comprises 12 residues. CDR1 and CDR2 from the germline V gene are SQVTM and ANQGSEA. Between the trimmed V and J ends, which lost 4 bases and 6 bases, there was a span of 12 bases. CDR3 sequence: CSVVRTPDGYTF. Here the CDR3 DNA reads TGCAGCGTTGTAAGGACACCGGATGGCTACACCTTC.

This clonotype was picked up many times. The CDR3 DNA is TGTGCCAGCAGTTTATCGCCAGCGGTGGGGTGGAATGAGCAGTTCTTC. Protein product: CASSLSPAVGWNEQFF. The chain links TRBV27 to TRBJ2-1; TRBD2 might be the D (5 bases). This CDR3 has 16 residues. V was clipped by 0 bases and J by 7 bases, with 16 bases between them. The V gene's germline CDR1 is MNHEY and CDR2 SMNVEV (reference sequence).

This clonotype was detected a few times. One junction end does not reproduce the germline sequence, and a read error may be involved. The DNA of the CDR3 is TGCAGTGCTAGAGATTCCATCATAGGGTCGAGCACAGATACGCGGTATTTT. Translation gives CSARDSIIGSSTDTRYF. The chain carries TRBV20-1 and TRBJ2-3; D remains unclear. Looked up from germline, CDR1 is DFQATT and CDR2 is SNEGSKA (reference sequence). This CDR3 spans 17 amino acids.

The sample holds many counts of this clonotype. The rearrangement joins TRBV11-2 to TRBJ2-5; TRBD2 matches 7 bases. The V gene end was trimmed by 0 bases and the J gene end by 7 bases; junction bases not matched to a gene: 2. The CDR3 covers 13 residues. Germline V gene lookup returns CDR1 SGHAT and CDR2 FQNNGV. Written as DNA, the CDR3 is TGTGCCAGCAGCTTAGAATGGGGGGGGACCCAGTACTTC. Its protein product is CASSLEWGGTQYF.